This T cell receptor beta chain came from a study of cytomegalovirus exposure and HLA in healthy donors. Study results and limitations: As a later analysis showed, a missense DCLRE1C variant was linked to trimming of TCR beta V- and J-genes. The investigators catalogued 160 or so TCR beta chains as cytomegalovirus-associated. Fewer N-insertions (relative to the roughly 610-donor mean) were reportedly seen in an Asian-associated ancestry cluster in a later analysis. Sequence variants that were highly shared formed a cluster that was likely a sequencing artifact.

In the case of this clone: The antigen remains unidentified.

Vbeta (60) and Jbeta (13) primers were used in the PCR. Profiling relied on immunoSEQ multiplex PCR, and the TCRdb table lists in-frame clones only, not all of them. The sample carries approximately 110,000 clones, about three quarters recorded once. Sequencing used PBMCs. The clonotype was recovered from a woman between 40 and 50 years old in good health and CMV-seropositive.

This CDR3 reads CASSDNAAGNYGYTF. CDR3 in DNA: TGTGCCAGCAGTGATAATGCGGCCGGGAACTATGGCTACACCTTC. This chain connects TRBV6-1 to TRBJ1-2; D unclear. Between the trimmed V and J ends, which lost 3 bases and 2 bases, there was a span of 13 bases. The CDR3 extends over 15 amino acids. Germline V gene sequence: CDR1 MNHNS, CDR2 SASEGT.